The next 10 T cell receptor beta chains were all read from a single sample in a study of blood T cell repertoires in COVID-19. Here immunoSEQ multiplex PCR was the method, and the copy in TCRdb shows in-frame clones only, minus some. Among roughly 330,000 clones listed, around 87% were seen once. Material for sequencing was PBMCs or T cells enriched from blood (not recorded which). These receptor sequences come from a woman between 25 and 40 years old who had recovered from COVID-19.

CDR3: CARIQGSMNTEAFF. The CDR3 DNA reads as TGTGCCAGAATACAGGGCTCTATGAACACTGAAGCTTTCTTT. This chain uses TRBV7-9 with TRBJ1-1, with D tentatively TRBD1 (6 bases). Trimming removed 9 bases from V and 0 bases from J, with 14 bases in between. CDR1 is SEHNR and CDR2 is FQNEAQ in the germline V gene (reference sequence). This CDR3 is built from 14 residues.

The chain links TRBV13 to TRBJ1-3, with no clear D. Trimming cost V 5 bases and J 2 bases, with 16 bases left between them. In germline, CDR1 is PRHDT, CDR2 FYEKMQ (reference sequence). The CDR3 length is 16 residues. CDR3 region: CASSLRGYGAGNTIYF. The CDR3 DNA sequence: TGTGCCAGCAGCCTCAGAGGGTATGGCGCTGGAAACACCATATATTTT.

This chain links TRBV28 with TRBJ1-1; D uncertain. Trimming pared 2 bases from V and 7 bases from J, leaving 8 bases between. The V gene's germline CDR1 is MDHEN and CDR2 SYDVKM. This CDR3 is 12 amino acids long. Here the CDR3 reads CASSLAAREAFF. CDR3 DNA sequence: TGTGCCAGCAGTTTAGCGGCCCGTGAAGCTTTCTTT. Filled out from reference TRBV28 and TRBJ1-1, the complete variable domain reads DVKVTQSSRYLVKRTGEKVFLECVQDMDHENMFWYRQDPGLGLRLIYFSYDVKMKEKGDIPEGYSVSREKKERFSLILESASTNQTSMYLCASSLAAREAFFGQGTRLTVV.

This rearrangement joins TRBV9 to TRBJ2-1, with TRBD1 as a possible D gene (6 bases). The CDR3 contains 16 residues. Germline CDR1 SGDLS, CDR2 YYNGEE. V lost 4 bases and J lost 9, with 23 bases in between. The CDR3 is CASSPRTAPFLGEQFF. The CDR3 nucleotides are TGTGCCAGCAGCCCCCGGACAGCGCCCTTCTTGGGTGAGCAGTTCTTC.

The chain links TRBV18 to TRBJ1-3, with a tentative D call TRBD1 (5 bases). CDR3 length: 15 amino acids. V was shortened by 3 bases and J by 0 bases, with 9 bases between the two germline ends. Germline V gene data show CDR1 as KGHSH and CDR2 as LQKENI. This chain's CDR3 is CASSPGRSSGNTIYF. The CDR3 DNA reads TGTGCCAGCTCACCGGGGCGGAGCTCTGGAAACACCATATATTTT.

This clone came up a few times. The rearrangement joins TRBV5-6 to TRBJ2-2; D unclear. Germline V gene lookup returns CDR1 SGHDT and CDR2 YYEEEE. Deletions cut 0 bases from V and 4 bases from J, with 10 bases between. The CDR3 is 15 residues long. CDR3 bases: TGTGCCAGCAGCTTGGTCCGCAGTGGCACCGGGGAGCTGTTTTTT. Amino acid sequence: CASSLVRSGTGELFF. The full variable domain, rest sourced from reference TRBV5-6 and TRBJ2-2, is DAGVTQSPTHLIKTRGQQVTLRCSPKSGHDTVSWYQQALGQGPQFIFQYYEEEERQRGNFPDRFSGHQFPNYSSELNVNALLLGDSALYLCASSLVRSGTGELFFGEGSRLTVL.

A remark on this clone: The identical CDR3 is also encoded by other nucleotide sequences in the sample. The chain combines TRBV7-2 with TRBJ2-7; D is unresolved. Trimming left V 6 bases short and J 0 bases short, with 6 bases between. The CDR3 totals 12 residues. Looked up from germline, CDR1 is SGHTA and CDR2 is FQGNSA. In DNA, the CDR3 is TGTGCCAGCAGTCCGAGCTCCTACGAGCAGTACTTC. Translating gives CASSPSSYEQYF.

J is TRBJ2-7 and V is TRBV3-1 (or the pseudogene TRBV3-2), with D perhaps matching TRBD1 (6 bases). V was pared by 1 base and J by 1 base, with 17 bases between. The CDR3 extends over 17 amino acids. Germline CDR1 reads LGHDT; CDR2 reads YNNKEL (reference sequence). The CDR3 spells CASSQVFLRDTSYEQYF. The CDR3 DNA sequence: TGTGCCAGCAGCCAAGTCTTTCTCCGGGACACTTCCTACGAGCAGTACTTC.

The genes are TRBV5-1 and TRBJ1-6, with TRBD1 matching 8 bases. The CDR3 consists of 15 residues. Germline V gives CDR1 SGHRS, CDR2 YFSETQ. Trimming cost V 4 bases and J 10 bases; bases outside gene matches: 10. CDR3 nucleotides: TGCGCCAGCAGCCCGATACAGGGGGAGGGATCACCCCTCCACTTT. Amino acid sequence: CASSPIQGEGSPLHF.

CDR3 protein: CAWDRGLETQYF. For the CDR3, the DNA is TGTGCCTGGGACAGGGGTTTGGAGACCCAGTACTTC. The chain is built from TRBV30 and TRBJ2-5, with 8 bases lining up with TRBD1. After removal of 5 bases from V and 5 bases from J, the junction contained 4 bases not matched to a gene. This CDR3 contains 12 residues. Germline CDR1 and CDR2: GTSNPN and SVGIG (reference sequence).